A selection of T cell receptor beta chains follows, all from one sample in a study of shared clonotypes between healthy human individuals. The method was immunoSEQ multiplex PCR; TCRdb's version includes in-frame clones alone and lacks a portion of them. The sample has some 660,000 clones, around 78% seen once. Material: memory CD4+ T cells sorted from blood. The source of these receptors is a woman between 25 and 40 years old in good health. CDR3s include the opening cysteine and the closing phenylalanine or tryptophan. A D gene is named only where the DNA matches it firmly. The size field is filled for only some rows; it gives once, few, many or a size class.

D: TRBD2
size: NA
J: TRBJ2-7
V: TRBV7-2
CDR3: CASSWKRGPYEQYF
DNA: TGTGCCAGCAGCTGGAAGCGGGGTCCCTACGAGCAGTACTTC

D: NA
size: NA
J: TRBJ1-1
V: TRBV4-1
CDR3: CASSQGNRLNTEAFF
DNA: TGCGCCAGCAGCCAAGGTAACAGGCTGAACACTGAAGCTTTCTTT

D: TRBD2
size: once
J: TRBJ2-7
V: TRBV28
CDR3: CASSPRTSGRHEQYF
DNA: TGTGCCAGCAGTCCCAGGACTAGCGGGAGACACGAGCAGTACTTC

D: NA
size: NA
J: TRBJ2-3
V: TRBV7-9
CDR3: CASSLAIGGTSTDTQYF
DNA: TGTGCCAGCAGCTTAGCTATCGGCGGGACCAGCACAGATACGCAGTATTTT

D: NA
size: NA
J: TRBJ1-4
V: TRBV5-5
CDR3: CASSVFGKGEKLFF
DNA: TGTGCCAGCAGCGTCTTCGGAAAAGGAGAAAAACTGTTTTTT

D: TRBD1
size: NA
J: TRBJ1-1
V: TRBV5-4
CDR3: CASSTRQGAGTEAFF
DNA: TGTGCCAGCAGCACTCGACAGGGGGCGGGCACTGAAGCTTTCTTT

D: TRBD1
size: few
J: TRBJ2-1
V: TRBV11-2
CDR3: CASRPTGTDQYNEQFF
DNA: TGTGCCAGCAGACCTACCGGGACAGATCAGTACAATGAGCAGTTCTTC

D: NA
size: NA
J: TRBJ1-2
V: TRBV28
CDR3: CASSLEGWGYTF
DNA: TGTGCCAGCAGTCTAGAAGGGTGGGGCTACACCTTC

D: NA
size: NA
J: TRBJ1-1
V: TRBV28
CDR3: CASTVGWGSNTEAFF
DNA: TGTGCCAGCACCGTAGGTTGGGGCTCGAACACTGAAGCTTTCTTT

D: NA
size: NA
J: TRBJ2-7
V: TRBV28
CDR3: CASSLVAGLTYEQYF
DNA: TGTGCCAGCAGTTTAGTGGCGGGCCTAACCTACGAGCAGTACTTC

D: TRBD2
size: few
J: TRBJ2-5
V: TRBV5-1
CDR3: CASSFGTSGEETQYF
DNA: TGCGCCAGCAGCTTTGGGACTAGCGGCGAAGAGACCCAGTACTTC

D: NA
size: once
J: TRBJ2-1
V: TRBV25-1
CDR3: CASTSQGLNEQFF
DNA: TGTGCCAGCACGTCACAAGGGCTCAATGAGCAGTTCTTC

D: NA
size: NA
J: TRBJ1-1
V: TRBV5-1
CDR3: CASSLGDGRVTEAFF
DNA: TGCGCCAGCAGCTTGGGGGACGGGCGGGTCACTGAAGCTTTCTTT

D: NA
size: NA
J: TRBJ2-2
V: TRBV5-1
CDR3: CASSWGLPNTGELFF
DNA: TGCGCCAGCAGCTGGGGACTTCCGAACACCGGGGAGCTGTTTTTT

D: TRBD2
size: NA
J: TRBJ2-7
V: TRBV28
CDR3: CASRRSGSSYEQYF
DNA: TGTGCCAGCAGGCGAAGCGGGAGCTCCTACGAGCAGTACTTC

D: NA
size: NA
J: TRBJ1-2
V: TRBV28
CDR3: CASGYRTDRYGYTF
DNA: TGTGCCAGCGGATACAGAACAGATCGCTATGGCTACACCTTC

D: NA
size: NA
J: TRBJ1-1
V: TRBV25-1
CDR3: CASSEYKLTEAFF
DNA: TGTGCCAGCAGTGAATATAAGCTCACTGAAGCTTTCTTT

D: NA
size: many
J: TRBJ1-5
V: TRBV19
CDR3: CASKGDSNQPQHF
DNA: TGTGCCAGCAAGGGGGATAGCAATCAGCCCCAGCATTTT

D: TRBD2
size: once
J: TRBJ2-3
V: TRBV5-4
CDR3: CASSSGLAGLTDTQYF
DNA: TGTGCCAGCAGCTCAGGACTAGCGGGACTCACAGATACGCAGTATTTT

D: TRBD2
size: NA
J: TRBJ2-5
V: TRBV5-1
CDR3: CASSFLAGDQETQYF
DNA: TGCGCCAGCAGCTTCCTAGCGGGTGATCAAGAGACCCAGTACTTC

D: TRBD2
size: NA
J: TRBJ2-4
V: TRBV9
CDR3: CASSPGTSGTKNIQYF
DNA: TGTGCCAGCAGCCCAGGGACTAGCGGGACCAAAAACATTCAGTACTTC

D: TRBD1
size: NA
J: TRBJ1-2
V: TRBV27
CDR3: CASSFSGGPYGYTF
DNA: TGTGCCAGCAGTTTTTCAGGGGGCCCCTATGGCTACACCTTC

D: NA
size: NA
J: TRBJ1-5
V: TRBV19
CDR3: CASKIGTSGNQPQHF
DNA: TGTGCCAGTAAGATCGGGACTAGCGGCAATCAGCCCCAGCATTTT

D: TRBD2
size: NA
J: TRBJ2-7
V: TRBV27
CDR3: CASNRVAGGPGEQYF
DNA: TGTGCCAGCAACAGAGTAGCGGGAGGGCCGGGAGAGCAGTACTTC

D: NA
size: NA
J: TRBJ2-7
V: TRBV7-3
CDR3: CASRASYYEQYF
DNA: TGTGCCTCGCGGGCTAGCTACTACGAGCAGTACTTC

D: NA
size: NA
J: TRBJ1-2
V: TRBV28
CDR3: CASSFWSYGYTF
DNA: TGTGCCAGCAGTTTCTGGTCATATGGCTACACCTTC

D: NA
size: many
J: TRBJ2-3
V: TRBV2
CDR3: CASSVRARLIDTQYF
DNA: TGTGCCAGCAGTGTAAGAGCCAGGTTGATAGATACGCAGTATTTT

D: TRBD2
size: NA
J: TRBJ2-2
V: TRBV6-1
CDR3: CASSAGGTGELFF
DNA: TGTGCCAGCAGTGCGGGGGGCACCGGGGAGCTGTTTTTT

D: NA
size: NA
J: TRBJ2-1
V: TRBV6-1
CDR3: CASSNLNEQFF
DNA: TGTGCCAGCAGTAACCTCAATGAGCAGTTCTTC

D: TRBD2
size: NA
J: TRBJ2-3
V: TRBV25-1
CDR3: CASSESQGTSGRTDTQYF
DNA: TGTGCCAGCAGTGAATCACAGGGGACTAGCGGGAGGACAGATACGCAGTATTTT

D: TRBD2
size: NA
J: TRBJ2-2
V: TRBV2
CDR3: CASSALGSGKAGELFF
DNA: TGTGCCAGCAGTGCTTTGGGTAGCGGGAAGGCCGGGGAGCTGTTTTTT

D: TRBD2
size: NA
J: TRBJ2-2
V: TRBV5-4
CDR3: CASSLGTSGRTGELFF
DNA: TGTGCCAGCAGCCTTGGGACTAGCGGGAGGACCGGGGAGCTGTTTTTT

D: TRBD1
size: NA
J: TRBJ1-1
V: TRBV5-1
CDR3: CASSPRQGPAFF
DNA: TGCGCCAGCAGCCCAAGACAGGGCCCAGCTTTCTTT

D: NA
size: NA
J: TRBJ1-1
V: TRBV5-4
CDR3: CASSLAGRDFF
DNA: TGTGCCAGCAGCTTGGCGGGCCGGGACTTCTTT

D: NA
size: NA
J: TRBJ1-1
V: TRBV6-1
CDR3: CASSEPANTEAFF
DNA: TGTGCCAGCAGTGAACCAGCCAACACTGAAGCTTTCTTT

D: NA
size: NA
J: TRBJ2-4
V: TRBV28
CDR3: CASSLWFRSRAKNIQYF
DNA: TGTGCCAGCAGTTTATGGTTTAGGTCGAGGGCCAAAAACATTCAGTACTTC

D: NA
size: NA
J: TRBJ1-2
V: TRBV11-2
CDR3: CASSPVVGGNYGYTF
DNA: TGTGCCAGCAGCCCCGTTGTGGGGGGTAACTATGGCTACACCTTC

D: TRBD1
size: NA
J: TRBJ1-1
V: TRBV6-5
CDR3: CASRGQSLNTEAFF
DNA: TGTGCCAGCAGGGGACAGAGTTTGAACACTGAAGCTTTCTTT

D: TRBD1
size: few
J: TRBJ1-1
V: TRBV6-1
CDR3: CASSGRDRGFEAFF
DNA: TGTGCCAGCAGTGGTCGGGACAGGGGTTTTGAAGCTTTCTTT

D: NA
size: NA
J: TRBJ1-2
V: TRBV10-2
CDR3: CASSELGGSGYTF
DNA: TGCGCCAGCAGTGAGCTGGGGGGAAGTGGCTACACCTTC

D: TRBD2
size: medium-sized
J: TRBJ2-1
V: TRBV9
CDR3: CARRHGRTNNEQFF
DNA: TGTGCCAGGAGACACGGGAGGACAAACAATGAGCAGTTCTTC

D: TRBD1
size: NA
J: TRBJ1-5
V: TRBV5-8
CDR3: CASSGDRGRSNQPQHF
DNA: TGTGCCAGCAGCGGGGACAGGGGGCGAAGCAATCAGCCCCAGCATTTT

D: TRBD1
size: NA
J: TRBJ1-4
V: TRBV9
CDR3: CASSASGTGYEKLFF
DNA: TGTGCCAGCAGCGCCTCCGGGACAGGGTATGAAAAACTGTTTTTT

D: TRBD1
size: NA
J: TRBJ1-2
V: TRBV4-1
CDR3: CASSQEGTVDVYGYTF
DNA: TGCGCCAGCAGCCAAGAAGGGACAGTAGACGTCTATGGCTACACCTTC

D: NA
size: NA
J: TRBJ1-4
V: TRBV20-1
CDR3: CSANDYEKLFF
DNA: TGCAGTGCTAACGACTATGAAAAACTGTTTTTT

D: NA
size: once
J: TRBJ1-2
V: TRBV5-4
CDR3: CASSLNLMGYTF
DNA: TGTGCCAGCAGCTTAAACCTTATGGGCTACACCTTC

D: TRBD2
size: NA
J: TRBJ2-3
V: TRBV25-1
CDR3: CASSGTIAGGEADTQYF
DNA: TGTGCCAGCAGTGGCACTATCGCGGGAGGGGAAGCAGATACGCAGTATTTT

D: NA
size: NA
J: TRBJ2-1
V: TRBV2
CDR3: CASQDRYNEQFF
DNA: TGTGCCAGCCAAGACCGTTACAATGAGCAGTTCTTC

D: NA
size: NA
J: TRBJ2-1
V: TRBV27
CDR3: CASSLYQRNEQFF
DNA: TGTGCCAGCAGTTTATACCAGCGTAATGAGCAGTTCTTC

D: NA
size: NA
J: TRBJ1-5
V: TRBV7-2
CDR3: CASSFRGNQPQHF
DNA: TGTGCCAGCAGCTTTCGGGGCAATCAGCCCCAGCATTTT

D: NA
size: NA
J: TRBJ2-3
V: TRBV27
CDR3: CASSFIQARTDTQYF
DNA: TGTGCCAGCAGTTTTATACAGGCCCGGACAGATACGCAGTATTTT

D: TRBD1
size: NA
J: TRBJ1-1
V: TRBV18
CDR3: CASSPGQGAGRTEAFF
DNA: TGTGCCAGCTCACCCGGACAGGGCGCAGGGAGAACTGAAGCTTTCTTT

D: NA
size: few
J: TRBJ2-4
V: TRBV6-1
CDR3: CASSDSGMAKNIQYF
DNA: TGTGCCAGCAGTGATAGTGGTATGGCCAAAAACATTCAGTACTTC

D: TRBD2
size: once
J: TRBJ2-1
V: TRBV28
CDR3: CASNSGSYNEQFF
DNA: TGTGCCAGCAATAGCGGGAGTTACAATGAGCAGTTCTTC

D: NA
size: NA
J: TRBJ2-3
V: TRBV14
CDR3: CASSQGYWGQSTDTQYF
DNA: TGTGCCAGCAGCCAAGGATATTGGGGGCAGAGCACAGATACGCAGTATTTT

D: NA
size: NA
J: TRBJ1-2
V: TRBV29-1
CDR3: CSVGGRGYGYTF
DNA: TGCAGCGTTGGGGGCAGGGGCTATGGCTACACCTTC

D: NA
size: NA
J: TRBJ2-7
V: TRBV6-5
CDR3: CASSYGPPTSYEQYF
DNA: TGTGCCAGCAGTTACGGCCCTCCGACCTCCTACGAGCAGTACTTC